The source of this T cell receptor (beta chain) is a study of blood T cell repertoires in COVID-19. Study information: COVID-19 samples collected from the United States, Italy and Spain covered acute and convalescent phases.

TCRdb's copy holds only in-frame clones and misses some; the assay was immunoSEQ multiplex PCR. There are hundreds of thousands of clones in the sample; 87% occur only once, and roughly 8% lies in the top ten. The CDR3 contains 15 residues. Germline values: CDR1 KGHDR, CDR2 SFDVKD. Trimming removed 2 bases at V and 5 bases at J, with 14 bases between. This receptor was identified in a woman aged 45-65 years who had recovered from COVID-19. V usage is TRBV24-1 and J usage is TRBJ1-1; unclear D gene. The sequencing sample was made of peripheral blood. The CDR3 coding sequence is TGTGCCACCAGTGATTCATCCCCAGGCCGGACTGAAGCTTTCTTT. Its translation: CATSDSSPGRTEAFF.